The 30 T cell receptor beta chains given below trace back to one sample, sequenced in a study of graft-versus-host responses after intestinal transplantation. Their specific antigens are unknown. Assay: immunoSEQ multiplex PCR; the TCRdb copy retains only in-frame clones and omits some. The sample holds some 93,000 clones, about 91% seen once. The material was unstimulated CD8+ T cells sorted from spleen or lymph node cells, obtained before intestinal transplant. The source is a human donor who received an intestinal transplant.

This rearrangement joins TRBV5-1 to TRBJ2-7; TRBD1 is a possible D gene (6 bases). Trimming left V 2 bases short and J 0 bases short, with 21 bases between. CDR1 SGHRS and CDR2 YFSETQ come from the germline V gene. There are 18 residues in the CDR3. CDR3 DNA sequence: TGCGCCAGCAGCTTTGAGGGAACAGGGCCTGGAGGCTCCTACGAGCAGTACTTC. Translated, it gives CASSFEGTGPGGSYEQYF.

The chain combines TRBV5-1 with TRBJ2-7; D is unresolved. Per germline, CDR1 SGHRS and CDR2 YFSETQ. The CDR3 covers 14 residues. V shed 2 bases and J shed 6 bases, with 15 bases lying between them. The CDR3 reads CASSLEIRIGEQYF. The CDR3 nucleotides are TGCGCCAGCAGCTTAGAGATTAGAATTGGCGAGCAGTACTTC.

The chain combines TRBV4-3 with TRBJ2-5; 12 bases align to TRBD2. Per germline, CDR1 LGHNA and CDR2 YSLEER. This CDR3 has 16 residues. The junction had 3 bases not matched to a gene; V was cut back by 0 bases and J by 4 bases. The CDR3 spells CASSQDMTSGGETQYF. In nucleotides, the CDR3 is TGCGCCAGCAGCCAAGATATGACTAGCGGGGGAGAGACCCAGTACTTC.

The CDR3 loop reads CASSQGDYGYTF. In nucleotides, the CDR3 is TGTGCCAGCAGCCAAGGAGATTATGGCTACACCTTC. V gene TRBV14 combines with J gene TRBJ1-2; D remains unclear. CDR3 length equals 12 residues. Trimming pared 1 base from V and 5 bases from J, leaving 5 bases between. The germline gives CDR1 SGHDN, CDR2 FVKESK. Using reference TRBV14 and TRBJ1-2 for the parts outside the CDR3, the full variable domain is EAGVTQFPSHSVIEKGQTVTLRCDPISGHDNLYWYRRVMGKEIKFLLHFVKESKQDESGMPNNRFLAERTGGTYSTLKVQPAELEDSGVYFCASSQGDYGYTFGSGTRLTVV.

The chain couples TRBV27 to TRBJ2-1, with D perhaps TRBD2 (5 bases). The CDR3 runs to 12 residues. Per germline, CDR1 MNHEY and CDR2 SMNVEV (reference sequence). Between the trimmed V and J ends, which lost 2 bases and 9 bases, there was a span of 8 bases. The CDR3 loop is CASSLDGSEQFF. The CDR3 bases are TGTGCCAGCAGTTTAGATGGGAGTGAGCAGTTCTTC.

DNA of the CDR3: TGCGCCAGCAGCCAAGACCGGGGACAGTCCTCCTACAATGAGCAGTTCTTC. Protein product: CASSQDRGQSSYNEQFF. V gene TRBV4-1 combines with J gene TRBJ2-1, with 7 bases lining up with TRBD1. Per the germline V gene, CDR1 is MGHRA and CDR2 is YSYEKL. With 0 bases clipped from V and 0 bases from J, the junction kept 5 bases outside the gene matches. The CDR3 spans 17 residues.

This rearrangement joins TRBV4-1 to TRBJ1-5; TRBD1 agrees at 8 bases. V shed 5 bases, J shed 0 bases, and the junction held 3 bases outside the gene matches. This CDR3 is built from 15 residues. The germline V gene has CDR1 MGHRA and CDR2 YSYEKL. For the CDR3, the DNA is TGCGCCAGCAGCGACAGGGGATTTAGCAATCAGCCCCAGCATTTT. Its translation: CASSDRGFSNQPQHF.

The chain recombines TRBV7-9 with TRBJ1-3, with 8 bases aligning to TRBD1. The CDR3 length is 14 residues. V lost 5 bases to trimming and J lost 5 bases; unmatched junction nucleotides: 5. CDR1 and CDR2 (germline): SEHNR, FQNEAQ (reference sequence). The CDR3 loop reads CASSPTGGRNTIYF. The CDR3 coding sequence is TGTGCCAGCAGCCCAACAGGGGGTCGAAACACCATATATTTT. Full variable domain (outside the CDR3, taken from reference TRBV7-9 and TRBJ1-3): DTGVSQNPRHKITKRGQNVTFRCDPISEHNRLYWYRQTLGQGPEFLTYFQNEAQLEKSRLLSDRFSAERPKGSFSTLEIQRTEQGDSAMYLCASSPTGGRNTIYFGEGSWLTVV.

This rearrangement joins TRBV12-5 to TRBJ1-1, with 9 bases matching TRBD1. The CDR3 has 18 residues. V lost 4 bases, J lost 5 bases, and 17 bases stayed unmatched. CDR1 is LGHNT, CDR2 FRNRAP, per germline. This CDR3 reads CASGYYVGTGYTNTEAFF. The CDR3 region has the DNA TGTGCTAGTGGTTATTATGTGGGGACAGGGTATACGAATACTGAAGCTTTCTTT.

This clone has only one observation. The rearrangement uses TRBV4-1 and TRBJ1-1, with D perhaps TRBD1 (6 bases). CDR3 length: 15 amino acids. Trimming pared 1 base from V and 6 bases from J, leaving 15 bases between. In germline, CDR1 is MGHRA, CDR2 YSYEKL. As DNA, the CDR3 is TGCGCCAGCAGCCAAGGGGGAACAGGGAGCGCTGAAGCTTTCTTT. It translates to CASSQGGTGSAEAFF.

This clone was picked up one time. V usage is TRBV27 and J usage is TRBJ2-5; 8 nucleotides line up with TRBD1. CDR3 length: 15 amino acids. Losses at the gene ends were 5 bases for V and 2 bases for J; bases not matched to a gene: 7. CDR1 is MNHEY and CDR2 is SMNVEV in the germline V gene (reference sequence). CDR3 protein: CASSPGTGPQETQYF. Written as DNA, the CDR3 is TGTGCCAGCAGTCCCGGGACAGGACCTCAAGAGACCCAGTACTTC.

The CDR3 region is CASSLAGTGVVNEQFF. The DNA for the CDR3 is TGCGCCAGCAGCTTGGCCGGGACAGGGGTAGTCAATGAGCAGTTCTTC. The rearrangement uses TRBV5-1 and TRBJ2-1; TRBD1 matches at 10 bases. V was pared by 0 bases and J by 6 bases, with 6 bases of the junction left unmatched. The CDR3 has 16 amino acids. Germline V gives CDR1 SGHRS, CDR2 YFSETQ.

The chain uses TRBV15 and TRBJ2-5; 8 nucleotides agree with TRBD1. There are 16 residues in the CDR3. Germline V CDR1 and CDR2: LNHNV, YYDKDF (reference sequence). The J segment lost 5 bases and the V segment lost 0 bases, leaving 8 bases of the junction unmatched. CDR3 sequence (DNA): TGTGCCACCAGCAGAGATCACAGGACAGGGCTCGAGACCCAGTACTTC. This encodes CATSRDHRTGLETQYF.

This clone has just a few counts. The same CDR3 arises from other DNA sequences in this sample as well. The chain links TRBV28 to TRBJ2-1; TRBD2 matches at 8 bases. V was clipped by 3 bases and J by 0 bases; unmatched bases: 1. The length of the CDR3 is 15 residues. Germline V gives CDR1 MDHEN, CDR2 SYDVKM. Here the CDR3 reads CASSFLAGSYNEQFF. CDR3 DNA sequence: TGTGCCAGCAGTTTCCTAGCGGGCTCCTACAATGAGCAGTTCTTC.

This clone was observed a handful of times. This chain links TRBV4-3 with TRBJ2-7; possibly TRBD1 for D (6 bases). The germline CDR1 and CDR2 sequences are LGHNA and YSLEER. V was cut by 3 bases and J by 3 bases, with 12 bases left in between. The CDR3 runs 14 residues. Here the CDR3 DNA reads TGCGCCAGCAGCCAGAGACAGGATGGCTACGAGCAGTACTTC. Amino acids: CASSQRQDGYEQYF.

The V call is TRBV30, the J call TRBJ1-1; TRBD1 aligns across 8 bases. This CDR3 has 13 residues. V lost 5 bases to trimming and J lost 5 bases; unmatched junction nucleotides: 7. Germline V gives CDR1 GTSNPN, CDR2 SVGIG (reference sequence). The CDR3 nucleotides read TGTGCCTGGTCTACAGGGGGAGGGACTGAAGCTTTCTTT. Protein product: CAWSTGGGTEAFF.

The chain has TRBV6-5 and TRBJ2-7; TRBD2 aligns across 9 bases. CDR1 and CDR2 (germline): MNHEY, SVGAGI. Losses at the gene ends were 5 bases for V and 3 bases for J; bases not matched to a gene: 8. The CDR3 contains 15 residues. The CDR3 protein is CASSTPGSGGYEQYF. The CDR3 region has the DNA TGTGCCAGCAGTACCCCGGGTAGCGGGGGCTACGAGCAGTACTTC.

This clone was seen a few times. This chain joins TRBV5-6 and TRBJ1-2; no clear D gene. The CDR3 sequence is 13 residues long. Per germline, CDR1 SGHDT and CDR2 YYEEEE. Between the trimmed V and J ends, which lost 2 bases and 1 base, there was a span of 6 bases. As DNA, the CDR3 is TGTGCCAGCAGCTTCGGGGATAACTATGGCTACACCTTC. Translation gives CASSFGDNYGYTF.

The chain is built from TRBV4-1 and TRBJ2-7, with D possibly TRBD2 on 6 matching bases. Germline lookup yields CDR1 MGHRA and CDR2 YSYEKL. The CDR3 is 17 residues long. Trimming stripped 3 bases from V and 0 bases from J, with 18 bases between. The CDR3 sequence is CASSQEGWGSSSYEQYF. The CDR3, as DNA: TGCGCCAGCAGCCAGGAGGGATGGGGGTCAAGCTCCTACGAGCAGTACTTC.

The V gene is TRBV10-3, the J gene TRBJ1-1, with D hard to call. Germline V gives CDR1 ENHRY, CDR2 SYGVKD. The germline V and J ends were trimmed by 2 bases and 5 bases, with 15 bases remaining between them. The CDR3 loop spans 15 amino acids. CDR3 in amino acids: CAISEEPGGETEAFF. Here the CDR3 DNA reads TGTGCCATCAGTGAGGAACCGGGAGGAGAGACTGAAGCTTTCTTT.

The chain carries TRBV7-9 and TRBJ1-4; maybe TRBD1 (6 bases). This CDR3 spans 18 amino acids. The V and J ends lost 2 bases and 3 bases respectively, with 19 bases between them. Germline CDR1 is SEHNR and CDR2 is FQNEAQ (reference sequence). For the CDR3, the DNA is TGTGCCAGCAGCTTATGGGGTTCAGGGGTCGGGTCTAATGAAAAACTGTTTTTT. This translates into CASSLWGSGVGSNEKLFF.

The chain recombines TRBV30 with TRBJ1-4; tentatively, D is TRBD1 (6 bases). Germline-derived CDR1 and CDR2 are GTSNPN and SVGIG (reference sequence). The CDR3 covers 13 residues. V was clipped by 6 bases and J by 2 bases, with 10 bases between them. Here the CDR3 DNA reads TGTGCCTGCAATACAGGGACTAATGAAAAACTGTTTTTT. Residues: CACNTGTNEKLFF.

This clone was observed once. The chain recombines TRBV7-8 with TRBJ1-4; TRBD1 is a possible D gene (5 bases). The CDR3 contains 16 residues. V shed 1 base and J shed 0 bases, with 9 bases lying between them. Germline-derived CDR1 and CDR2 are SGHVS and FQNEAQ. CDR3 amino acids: CASSLDGGATNEKLFF. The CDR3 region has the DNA TGTGCCAGCAGCTTAGACGGGGGAGCAACTAATGAAAAACTGTTTTTT.

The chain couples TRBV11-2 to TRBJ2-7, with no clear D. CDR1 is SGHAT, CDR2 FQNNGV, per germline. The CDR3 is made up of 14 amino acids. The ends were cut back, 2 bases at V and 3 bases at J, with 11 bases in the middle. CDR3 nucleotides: TGTGCCAGCAGCTTAAGCCCCCGTCTCTACGAGCAGTACTTC. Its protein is CASSLSPRLYEQYF.

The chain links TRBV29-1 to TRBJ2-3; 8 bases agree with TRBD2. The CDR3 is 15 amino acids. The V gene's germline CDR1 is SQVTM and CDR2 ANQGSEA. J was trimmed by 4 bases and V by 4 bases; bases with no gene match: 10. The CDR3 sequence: CSVAESGGRADTQYF. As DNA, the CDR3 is TGCAGCGTTGCGGAAAGCGGGGGTCGGGCAGATACGCAGTATTTT.

CDR3 nucleotide sequence: TGCGCCAGCAGCTGGACAGCTGGAAACACCATATATTTT. Its protein product is CASSWTAGNTIYF. The chain recombines TRBV4-1 with TRBJ1-3, with a weak D call TRBD1 (6 bases). Deletions cut 5 bases from V and 2 bases from J, with 7 bases between. The germline V gene has CDR1 MGHRA and CDR2 YSYEKL. The CDR3 spans 13 residues.

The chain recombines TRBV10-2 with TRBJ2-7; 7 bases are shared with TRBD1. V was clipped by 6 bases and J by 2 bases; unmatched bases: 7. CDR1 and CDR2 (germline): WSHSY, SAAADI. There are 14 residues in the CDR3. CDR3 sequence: CASSAATGTYEQYF. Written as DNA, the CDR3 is TGCGCCAGCAGCGCCGCGACAGGGACCTACGAGCAGTACTTC.

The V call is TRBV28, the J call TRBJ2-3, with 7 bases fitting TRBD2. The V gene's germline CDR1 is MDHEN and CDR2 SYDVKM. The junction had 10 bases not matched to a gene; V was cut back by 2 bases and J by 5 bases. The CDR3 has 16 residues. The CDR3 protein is CASSLLAAEGIDTQYF. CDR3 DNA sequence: TGTGCCAGCAGTTTACTAGCGGCGGAGGGTATAGATACGCAGTATTTT.

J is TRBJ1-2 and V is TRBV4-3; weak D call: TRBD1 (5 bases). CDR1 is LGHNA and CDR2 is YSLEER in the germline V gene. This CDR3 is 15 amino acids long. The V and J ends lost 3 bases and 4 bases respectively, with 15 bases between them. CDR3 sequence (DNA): TGCGCCAGCAGCCAGGTCCCGGGGGACTCCTATGGCTACACCTTC. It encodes CASSQVPGDSYGYTF.

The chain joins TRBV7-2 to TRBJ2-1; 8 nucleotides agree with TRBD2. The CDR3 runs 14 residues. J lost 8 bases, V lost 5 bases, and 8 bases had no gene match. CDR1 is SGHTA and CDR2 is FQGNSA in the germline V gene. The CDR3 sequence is CASSLRGGRDEQFF. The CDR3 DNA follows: TGTGCCAGCAGCCTACGGGGGGGCCGCGATGAGCAGTTCTTC.